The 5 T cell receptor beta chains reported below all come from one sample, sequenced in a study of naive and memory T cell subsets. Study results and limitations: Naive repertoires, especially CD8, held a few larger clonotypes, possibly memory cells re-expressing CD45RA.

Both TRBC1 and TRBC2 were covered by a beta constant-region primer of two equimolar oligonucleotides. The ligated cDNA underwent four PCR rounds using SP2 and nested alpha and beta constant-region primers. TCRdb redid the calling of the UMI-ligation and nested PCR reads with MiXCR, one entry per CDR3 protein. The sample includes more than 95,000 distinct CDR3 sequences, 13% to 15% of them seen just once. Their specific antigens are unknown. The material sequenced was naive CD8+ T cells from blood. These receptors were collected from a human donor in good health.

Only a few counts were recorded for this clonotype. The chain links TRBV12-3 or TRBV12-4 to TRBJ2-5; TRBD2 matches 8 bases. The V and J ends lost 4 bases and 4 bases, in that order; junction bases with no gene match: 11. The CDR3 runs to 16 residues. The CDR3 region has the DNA TGTGCCAGCAGTTCCCACCCAGCGGGAGTCCCAGAGACCCAGTACTTC. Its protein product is CASSSHPAGVPETQYF.

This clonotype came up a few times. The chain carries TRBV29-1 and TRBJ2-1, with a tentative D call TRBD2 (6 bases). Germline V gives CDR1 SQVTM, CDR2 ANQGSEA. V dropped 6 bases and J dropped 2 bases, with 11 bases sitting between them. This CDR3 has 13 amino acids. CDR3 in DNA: TGCAGCGTATTTTGGGGGGCCTACAATGAGCAGTTCTTC. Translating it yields CSVFWGAYNEQFF.

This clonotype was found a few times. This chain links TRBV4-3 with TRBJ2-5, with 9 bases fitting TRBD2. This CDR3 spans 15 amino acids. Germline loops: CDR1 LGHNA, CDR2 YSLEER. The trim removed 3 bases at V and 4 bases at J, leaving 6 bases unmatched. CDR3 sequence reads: CASSHGGGAGETQYF. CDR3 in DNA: TGCGCCAGCAGCCATGGCGGGGGGGCTGGAGAGACCCAGTACTTC.

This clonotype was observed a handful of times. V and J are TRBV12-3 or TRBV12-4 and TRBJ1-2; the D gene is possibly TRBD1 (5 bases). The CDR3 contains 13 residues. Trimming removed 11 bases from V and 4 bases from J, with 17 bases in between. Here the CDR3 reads CAVGVGLSYGYTF. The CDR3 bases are TGTGCCGTAGGGGTAGGCCTGTCCTATGGCTACACCTTC.

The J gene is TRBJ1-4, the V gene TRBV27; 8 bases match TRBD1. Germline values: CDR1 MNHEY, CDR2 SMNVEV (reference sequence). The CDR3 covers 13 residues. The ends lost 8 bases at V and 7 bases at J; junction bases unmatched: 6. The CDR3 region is CASHGGTGEKLFF. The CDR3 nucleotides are TGTGCCAGCCACGGGGGGACAGGTGAAAAACTGTTTTTT.